The sequence of this TCR beta chain was determined in a study of blood T cell repertoires in COVID-19. The wider study: The United States, Italy and Spain supplied acute and convalescent COVID-19 samples. T cells, B-cell-depleted T cells, or PBMCs supplied cDNA or gDNA.

This clone appeared a single time. Trimming left V 5 bases short and J 9 bases short, with 11 bases between. Germline V lookup: CDR1 SGHAT, CDR2 FQNNGV. This CDR3 has 13 residues. In the study's own analysis: Reference gene primers were amplified, and this amplification served to estimate nucleated cell counts. Profiled with immunoSEQ multiplex PCR; TCRdb holds only in-frame clones, not every one. V and J calls and clone size follow that table, whereas D and trimming were derived from the DNA. The data contain roughly 63,000 clones, 74% of them singletons. The sample was peripheral blood. This TCR derives from an elderly woman with acute or convalescent COVID-19. V gene TRBV11-2 combines with J gene TRBJ2-6, with D hard to call. In nucleotides, the CDR3 is TGTGCCAGCAGCGCCGACATGGACAACGTCCTGACTTTC. It yields the protein CASSADMDNVLTF.